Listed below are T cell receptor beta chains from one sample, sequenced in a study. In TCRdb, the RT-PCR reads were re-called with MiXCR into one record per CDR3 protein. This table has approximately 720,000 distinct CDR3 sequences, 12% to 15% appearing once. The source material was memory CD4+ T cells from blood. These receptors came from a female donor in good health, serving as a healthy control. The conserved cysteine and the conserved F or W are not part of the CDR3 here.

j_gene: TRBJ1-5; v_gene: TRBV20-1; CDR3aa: SARGSTGHSNQPQH
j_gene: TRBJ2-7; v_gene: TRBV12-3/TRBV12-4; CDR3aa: ASRTGLLSSYEQY
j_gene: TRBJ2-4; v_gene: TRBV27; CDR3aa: ASRASGENIQY
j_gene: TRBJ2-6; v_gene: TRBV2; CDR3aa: ASSEPGANVLT
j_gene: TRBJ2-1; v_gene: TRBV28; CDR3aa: ASSLQDREGF
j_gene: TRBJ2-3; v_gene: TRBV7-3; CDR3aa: ASSLLAGAGADTQY
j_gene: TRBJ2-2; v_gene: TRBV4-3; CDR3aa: ASSQEGGEWTGELF
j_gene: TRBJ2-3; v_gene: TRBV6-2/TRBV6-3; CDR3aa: ASSPWTVQDTQY
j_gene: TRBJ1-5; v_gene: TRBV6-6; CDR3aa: ASSYGGMSNQPQH
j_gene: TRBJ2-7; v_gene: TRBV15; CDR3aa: ATSREGGQYSYEQY
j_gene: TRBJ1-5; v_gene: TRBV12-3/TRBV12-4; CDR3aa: ASSLEGDSNQPQH
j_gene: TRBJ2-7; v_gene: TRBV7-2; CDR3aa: ASSPASGAYEQY
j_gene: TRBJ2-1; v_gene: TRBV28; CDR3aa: ASSGDRLGHEQF
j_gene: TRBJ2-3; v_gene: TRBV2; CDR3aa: ASSQLGDTQY
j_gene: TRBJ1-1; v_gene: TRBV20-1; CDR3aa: SLKAQGNTEAF
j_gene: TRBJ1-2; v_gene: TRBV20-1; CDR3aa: SALSQGNYGYT
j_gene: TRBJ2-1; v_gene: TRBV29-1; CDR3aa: SVEAGPSLGKQF
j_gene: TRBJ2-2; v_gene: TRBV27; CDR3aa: ASSPSGQGNTGELF
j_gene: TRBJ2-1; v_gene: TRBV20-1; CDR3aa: SARSLATYNEQF
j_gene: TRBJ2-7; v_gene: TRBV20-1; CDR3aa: SAARDGGMTYEQY
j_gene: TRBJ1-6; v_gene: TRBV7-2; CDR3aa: ASSLAGGQGVNSPLH
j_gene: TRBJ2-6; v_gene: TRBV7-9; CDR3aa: AKPEGGTGANVLT
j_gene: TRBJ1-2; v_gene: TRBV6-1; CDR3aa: ASSDLTGVSRCT
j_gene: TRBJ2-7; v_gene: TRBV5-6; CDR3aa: ASSFTSGTEQY
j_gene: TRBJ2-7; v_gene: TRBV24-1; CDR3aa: ATSVGSSYEQY
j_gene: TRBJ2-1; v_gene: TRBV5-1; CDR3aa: ASSRDGRDFDEQF
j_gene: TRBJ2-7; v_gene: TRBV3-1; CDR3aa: ASSRAGGGYEQY
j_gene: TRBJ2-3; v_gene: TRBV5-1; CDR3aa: ASSLGERDTQY
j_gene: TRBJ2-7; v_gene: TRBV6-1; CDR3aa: ASRTGTVGEQY
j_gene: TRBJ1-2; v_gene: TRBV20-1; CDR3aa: SARNREDGYGYT
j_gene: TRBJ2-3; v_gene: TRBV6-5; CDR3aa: ASRVLAGVPDTQY
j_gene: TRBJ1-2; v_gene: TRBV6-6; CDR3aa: ASSVQGAQGYGYT
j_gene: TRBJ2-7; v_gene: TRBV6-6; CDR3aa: ASSHPDREYEQY
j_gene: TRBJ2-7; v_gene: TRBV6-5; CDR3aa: ASRLRDAGSYEQY
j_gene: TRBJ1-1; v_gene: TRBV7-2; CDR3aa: ASSFDRDRSSGAF
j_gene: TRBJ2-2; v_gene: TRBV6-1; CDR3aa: ASRPGQGNTGELF
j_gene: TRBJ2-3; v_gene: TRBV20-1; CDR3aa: SARDRGSTDTQY
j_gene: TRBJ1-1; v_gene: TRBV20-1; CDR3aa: SARDGGRGTEAF
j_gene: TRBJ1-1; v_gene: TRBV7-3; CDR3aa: ASSFRGGLGTEAF
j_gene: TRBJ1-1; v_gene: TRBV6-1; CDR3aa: ASSERVKNTEAF
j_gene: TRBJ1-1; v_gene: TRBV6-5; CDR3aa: ASSATTGSEAF
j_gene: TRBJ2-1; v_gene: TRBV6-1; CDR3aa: ASSKEGTGVQNEQF
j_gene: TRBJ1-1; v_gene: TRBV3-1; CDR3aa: ASSTRGVKAF
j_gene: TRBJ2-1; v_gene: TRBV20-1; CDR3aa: SGAGGSYNEQF
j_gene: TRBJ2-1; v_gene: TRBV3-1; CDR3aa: ASSRQGSEQF
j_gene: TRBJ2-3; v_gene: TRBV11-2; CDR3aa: ASSSTMGPTDTQY
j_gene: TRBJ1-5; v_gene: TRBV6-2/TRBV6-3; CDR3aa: ASSYGNREKPQH
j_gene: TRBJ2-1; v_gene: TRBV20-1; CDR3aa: SAPTSGTFSEQF
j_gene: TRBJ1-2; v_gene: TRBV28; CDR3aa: ASGGLWGVDGYT
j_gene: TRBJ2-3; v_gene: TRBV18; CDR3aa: ASSPSTSGRGTDTQY
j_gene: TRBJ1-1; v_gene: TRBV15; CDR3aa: ATSRIDRDHTEAF
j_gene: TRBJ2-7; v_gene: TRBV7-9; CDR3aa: ASSPSGSINEQY
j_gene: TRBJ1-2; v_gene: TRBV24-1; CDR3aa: ATSEGSFRGYT
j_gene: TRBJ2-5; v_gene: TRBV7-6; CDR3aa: ASSLVPGTRGQETQY
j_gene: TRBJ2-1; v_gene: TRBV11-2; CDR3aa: ASSLSGVANEQF
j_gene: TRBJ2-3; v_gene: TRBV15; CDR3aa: ATSRDGSESTDTQY
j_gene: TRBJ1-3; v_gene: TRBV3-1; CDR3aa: ASSPSDSGNTIY
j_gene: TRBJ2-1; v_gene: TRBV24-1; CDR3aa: ATSDSPFTGQF
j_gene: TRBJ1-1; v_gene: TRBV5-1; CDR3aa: ASSLVGMSNTEAF
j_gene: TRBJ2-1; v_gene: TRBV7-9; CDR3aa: ASSLSPGRGAHNEQF